This record concerns one TCR beta chain sequence. Measured with immunoSEQ multiplex PCR; TCRdb has only the in-frame clones, and not every one. This sample has some 140,000 clones, with roughly 92% found just once. This sample was included in a study of control samples from healthy donors and cancer patients. The CDR3 covers 19 residues. V was shortened by 4 bases and J by 0 bases, with 22 bases between the two germline ends. Germline V lookup: CDR1 KGHSH, CDR2 LQKENI. Sequencing used blood. The origin of this receptor is a man under 40 in good health. The chain couples TRBV18 to TRBJ1-5, with D possibly TRBD1 on 5 matching bases. CDR3 in amino acids: CASSQTGPSRGNSNQPQHF. The CDR3 nucleotides are TGTGCCAGCTCACAAACAGGCCCTTCTCGGGGAAATAGCAATCAGCCCCAGCATTTT.